A single sample gave rise to the 22 T cell receptor beta chains below, sequenced in a study of T cell responses to AZD1222 COVID-19 vaccine. TCRdb keeps only in-frame clones here, not all; method: immunoSEQ multiplex PCR. The sample has 66,000 or so clones; 79% are singletons. Sequencing used peripheral blood, obtained on day 0 of MenACWY control vaccination. Receptors originate from an adult in good health.

The chain links TRBV19 to TRBJ2-1; D gene unclear. The CDR3 contains 15 residues. The germline gives CDR1 LNHDA, CDR2 SQIVND (reference sequence). Trimming cost V 2 bases and J 0 bases, with 8 bases left between them. In nucleotides, the CDR3 is TGTGCCAGTAGTATAACCGAAAGCTCCTACAATGAGCAGTTCTTC. Translating gives CASSITESSYNEQFF.

V usage is TRBV4-3 and J usage is TRBJ1-4, with a weak D call TRBD1 (5 bases). The CDR3 spans 16 residues. V lost 0 bases to trimming and J lost 7 bases, with 15 bases between them. Germline lookup yields CDR1 LGHNA and CDR2 YSLEER. The CDR3 protein is CASSQDWDQGGEKLFF. The CDR3 DNA reads TGCGCCAGCAGCCAAGATTGGGATCAGGGCGGTGAAAAACTGTTTTTT.

This chain links TRBV28 with TRBJ2-5; tentatively, D is TRBD2 (6 bases). Per the germline V gene, CDR1 is MDHEN and CDR2 is SYDVKM. V dropped 3 bases and J dropped 5 bases, with 13 bases sitting between them. There are 14 residues in the CDR3. The CDR3 is CASSFRRERETQYF. CDR3 bases: TGTGCCAGCAGTTTCCGACGGGAGCGTGAGACCCAGTACTTC.

Written as DNA, the CDR3 is TGTGCCACCGGAACGGACTACGAGCAGTACTTC. Protein: CATGTDYEQYF. The genes are TRBV28 and TRBJ2-7; no clear D gene. Germline V gives CDR1 MDHEN, CDR2 SYDVKM. The CDR3 has 11 amino acids. V lost 10 bases and J 3 bases, leaving 10 bases between the germline ends.

This chain links TRBV19 with TRBJ1-5; TRBD1 might be the D (5 bases). This CDR3 has 19 residues. V was shortened by 1 base and J by 2 bases, with 21 bases between the two germline ends. The germline V gene has CDR1 LNHDA and CDR2 SQIVND (reference sequence). This chain's CDR3 is CASSIVAQGRGYGNQPQHF. The CDR3 DNA reads TGTGCCAGTAGTATAGTGGCGCAGGGAAGAGGGTATGGCAATCAGCCCCAGCATTTT.

This sequence joins TRBV5-1 and TRBJ2-2; D may be TRBD1 or TRBD2 (6 bases each). Germline lookup yields CDR1 SGHRS and CDR2 YFSETQ. The CDR3 has 14 amino acids. With 4 bases removed from V and 6 bases from J, the gap between germline ends came to 13 bases. In DNA, the CDR3 is TGCGCCAGCAGCAGGGGGGACGGCGCCGGGGAGCTGTTTTTT. Amino acid sequence: CASSRGDGAGELFF. The full variable domain, completed using reference TRBV5-1 and TRBJ2-2, is KAGVTQTPRYLIKTRGQQVTLSCSPISGHRSVSWYQQTPGQGLQFLFEYFSETQRNKGNFPGRFSGRQFSNSRSEMNVSTLELGDSALYLCASSRGDGAGELFFGEGSRLTVL.

The chain combines TRBV30 with TRBJ2-2, with unresolved D. The germline gives CDR1 GTSNPN, CDR2 SVGIG (reference sequence). The ends were cut back, 2 bases at V and 1 base at J, with 8 bases in the middle. This CDR3 has 14 amino acids. In nucleotides, the CDR3 is TGTGCCTGGAGTAGGGCAGGGAACACCGGGGAGCTGTTTTTT. Translating gives CAWSRAGNTGELFF.

The chain links TRBV7-2 to TRBJ2-5, with D possibly matching TRBD1 (6 bases). Germline V gene data show CDR1 as SGHTA and CDR2 as FQGNSA. The CDR3 has 14 amino acids. The ends were cut back, 2 bases at V and 6 bases at J, with 13 bases in the middle. The CDR3 loop reads CASSLTNTGKTQYF. CDR3 nucleotides: TGTGCCAGCAGCTTAACGAACACAGGGAAGACCCAGTACTTC.

The V gene is TRBV18, the J gene TRBJ1-3; 7 bases agree with TRBD1. The CDR3 has 15 amino acids. V lost 3 bases and J lost 2; bases outside the gene matches: 4. Germline-derived CDR1 and CDR2 are KGHSH and LQKENI. The CDR3 spells CASSPGTVTGNTIYF. The DNA of the CDR3 is TGTGCCAGCTCACCCGGGACAGTTACTGGAAACACCATATATTTT.

This chain joins TRBV4-3 and TRBJ1-2; D unresolved. The CDR3 runs to 14 residues. V gave up 4 bases and J gave up 8 bases, with 17 bases separating them. Germline values: CDR1 LGHNA, CDR2 YSLEER. The CDR3 sequence: CASSPRPGGRGYTF. Written as DNA, the CDR3 is TGCGCCAGCAGCCCCCGTCCCGGTGGGCGCGGCTACACCTTC.

This sequence joins TRBV12-3 or TRBV12-4 and TRBJ2-7, with 12 bases aligning to TRBD2. This CDR3 has 13 residues. V gave up 5 bases and J gave up 7 bases; unmatched junction bases: 3. The DNA for the CDR3 is TGTGCCAGCAGTCCGACTAGCGGGGGAGAGCAGTACTTC. It encodes CASSPTSGGEQYF.

V and J are TRBV2 and TRBJ1-1; a weak D match, TRBD1 (5 bases). V lost 4 bases to trimming and J lost 5 bases, with 14 bases between them. The CDR3 is made up of 14 amino acids. In germline, CDR1 is SNHLY, CDR2 FYNNEI. For the CDR3, the DNA is TGTGCCAGCAGTGGGAAACGGGAGGGGACTGAAGCTTTCTTT. This encodes CASSGKREGTEAFF. Complete variable domain (other parts from reference TRBV2 and TRBJ1-1): EPEVTQTPSHQVTQMGQEVILRCVPISNHLYFYWYRQILGQKVEFLVSFYNNEISEKSEIFDDQFSVERPDGSNFTLKIRSTKLEDSAMYFCASSGKREGTEAFFGQGTRLTVV.

The rearrangement links TRBV9 to TRBJ1-1, with D perhaps matching TRBD1 (5 bases). V was trimmed by 0 bases and J by 3 bases, leaving 15 bases between them. Per germline, CDR1 SGDLS and CDR2 YYNGEE. This CDR3 is 16 amino acids long. This CDR3 is CASSVGPQTGDTEAFF. CDR3 DNA sequence: TGTGCCAGCAGCGTAGGGCCCCAAACAGGTGACACTGAAGCTTTCTTT.

This clone was detected only a few times. The chain uses TRBV2 and TRBJ1-4; a possible D gene is TRBD1 (6 bases). CDR1 SNHLY and CDR2 FYNNEI come from the germline V gene. CDR3 length: 13 residues. The V end was cut by 9 bases, the J end by 8 bases, with 16 bases between. The CDR3 DNA reads as TGTGCCAGTTACAGGGCAGAAGGCGAAAAACTGTTTTTT. Translating it yields CASYRAEGEKLFF.

This clone was observed a single time. V usage is TRBV6-5 and J usage is TRBJ2-1; D is uncertain. Germline V CDR1 and CDR2: MNHEY, SVGAGI. The ends were cut back, 6 bases at V and 2 bases at J, with 11 bases in the middle. This CDR3 is 14 amino acids long. The CDR3 nucleotides are TGTGCCAGCAGATTAACCAGCCCCTACAATGAGCAGTTCTTC. Its translation is CASRLTSPYNEQFF.

The chain couples TRBV7-2 to TRBJ1-2; a weak D match, TRBD1 (5 bases). CDR3 length: 16 residues. Germline loops: CDR1 SGHTA, CDR2 FQGNSA. Trimming stripped 0 bases from V and 4 bases from J, with 15 bases between. CDR3 in amino acids: CASSLALGQIRYGYTF. CDR3 bases: TGTGCCAGCAGCTTAGCCCTGGGGCAGATCCGCTATGGCTACACCTTC.

This clone was seen a handful of times. This sample also contains other DNA sequences that code for the same CDR3. This chain joins TRBV10-2 and TRBJ1-1, with D unresolved. Germline CDR1 and CDR2: WSHSY and SAAADI. Trimming took off 3 bases at V and 4 bases at J, with 9 bases between the two ends. The length of the CDR3 is 13 residues. In DNA, the CDR3 is TGCGCCAGCAGTGATAGAGGGATCACTGAAGCTTTCTTT. Amino acid sequence: CASSDRGITEAFF.

This clone was detected only once. The CDR3 spells CASSVLAGGTEAFF. The CDR3, as DNA: TGTGCCAGCAGCGTACTCGCAGGGGGCACTGAAGCTTTCTTT. The chain employs TRBV5-4 and TRBJ1-1; the match to TRBD1 covers 7 bases. Germline CDR1 and CDR2: SGHNT and YYREEE (reference sequence). The CDR3 runs to 14 residues. Unmatched junction bases numbered 7, after V lost 4 bases and J lost 4 bases.

V is TRBV5-5 and J is TRBJ2-5; D not certain. The CDR3 loop spans 15 amino acids. The V end lost 0 bases, the J end lost 2 bases, and 11 bases lay between the germline ends. CDR1 SGHKS and CDR2 YYEKEE come from the germline V gene (reference sequence). The CDR3 loop reads CASSLGANSQETQYF. The CDR3 DNA follows: TGTGCCAGCAGCTTGGGGGCGAACAGTCAAGAGACCCAGTACTTC. Filled out from reference TRBV5-5 and TRBJ2-5, the complete variable domain reads DAGVTQSPTHLIKTRGQQVTLRCSPISGHKSVSWYQQVLGQGPQFIFQYYEKEERGRGNFPDRFSARQFPNYSSELNVNALLLGDSALYLCASSLGANSQETQYFGPGTRLLVL.

The V gene is TRBV7-9, the J gene TRBJ1-4; D perhaps matches TRBD1 (5 bases). Germline loops: CDR1 SEHNR, CDR2 FQNEAQ (reference sequence). The ends were cut back, 1 base at V and 0 bases at J, with 12 bases in the middle. CDR3 length: 17 amino acids. CDR3 loop: CASSLGDGGSTNEKLFF. The CDR3 DNA reads as TGTGCCAGCAGCTTAGGGGACGGAGGTTCAACTAATGAAAAACTGTTTTTT. The full variable domain, completed using reference TRBV7-9 and TRBJ1-4, is DTGVSQNPRHKITKRGQNVTFRCDPISEHNRLYWYRQTLGQGPEFLTYFQNEAQLEKSRLLSDRFSAERPKGSFSTLEIQRTEQGDSAMYLCASSLGDGGSTNEKLFFGSGTQLSVL.

The V gene is TRBV27, the J gene TRBJ2-1; possibly TRBD1 for D (5 bases). The CDR3 covers 18 residues. The V gene's germline CDR1 is MNHEY and CDR2 SMNVEV (reference sequence). The V and J ends lost 3 bases and 0 bases respectively, with 18 bases between them. Here the CDR3 reads CASSLEVSGISSYNEQFF. CDR3 DNA sequence: TGTGCCAGCAGTTTGGAAGTTTCAGGGATTAGCTCCTACAATGAGCAGTTCTTC.

The V call is TRBV14, the J call TRBJ2-7; 14 nucleotides align to TRBD2. This CDR3 has 16 amino acids. CDR1 and CDR2 from the germline V gene are SGHDN and FVKESK. V was clipped by 1 base and J by 6 bases; unmatched bases: 5. The CDR3 coding sequence is TGTGCCAGCAGCCAAGGGGGACTAGCGGGAGCAGGCGAGCAGTACTTC. As protein: CASSQGGLAGAGEQYF.